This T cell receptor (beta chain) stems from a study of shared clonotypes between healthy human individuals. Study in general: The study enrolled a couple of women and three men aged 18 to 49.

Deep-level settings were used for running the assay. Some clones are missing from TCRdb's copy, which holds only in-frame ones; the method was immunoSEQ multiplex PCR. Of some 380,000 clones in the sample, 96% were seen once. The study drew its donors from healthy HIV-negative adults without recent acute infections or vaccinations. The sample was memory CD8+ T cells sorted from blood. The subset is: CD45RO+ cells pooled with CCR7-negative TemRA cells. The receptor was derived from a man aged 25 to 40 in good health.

CDR3 protein: CASSEQGNQPQHF. CDR3 nucleotide sequence: TGCGCCAGCAGTGAGCAGGGCAATCAGCCCCAGCATTTT. The chain is built from TRBV10-2 and TRBJ1-5; D not resolved. Germline V gene sequence: CDR1 WSHSY, CDR2 SAAADI. This CDR3 region has 13 residues. Trimming stripped 2 bases from V and 2 bases from J, with 4 bases between.